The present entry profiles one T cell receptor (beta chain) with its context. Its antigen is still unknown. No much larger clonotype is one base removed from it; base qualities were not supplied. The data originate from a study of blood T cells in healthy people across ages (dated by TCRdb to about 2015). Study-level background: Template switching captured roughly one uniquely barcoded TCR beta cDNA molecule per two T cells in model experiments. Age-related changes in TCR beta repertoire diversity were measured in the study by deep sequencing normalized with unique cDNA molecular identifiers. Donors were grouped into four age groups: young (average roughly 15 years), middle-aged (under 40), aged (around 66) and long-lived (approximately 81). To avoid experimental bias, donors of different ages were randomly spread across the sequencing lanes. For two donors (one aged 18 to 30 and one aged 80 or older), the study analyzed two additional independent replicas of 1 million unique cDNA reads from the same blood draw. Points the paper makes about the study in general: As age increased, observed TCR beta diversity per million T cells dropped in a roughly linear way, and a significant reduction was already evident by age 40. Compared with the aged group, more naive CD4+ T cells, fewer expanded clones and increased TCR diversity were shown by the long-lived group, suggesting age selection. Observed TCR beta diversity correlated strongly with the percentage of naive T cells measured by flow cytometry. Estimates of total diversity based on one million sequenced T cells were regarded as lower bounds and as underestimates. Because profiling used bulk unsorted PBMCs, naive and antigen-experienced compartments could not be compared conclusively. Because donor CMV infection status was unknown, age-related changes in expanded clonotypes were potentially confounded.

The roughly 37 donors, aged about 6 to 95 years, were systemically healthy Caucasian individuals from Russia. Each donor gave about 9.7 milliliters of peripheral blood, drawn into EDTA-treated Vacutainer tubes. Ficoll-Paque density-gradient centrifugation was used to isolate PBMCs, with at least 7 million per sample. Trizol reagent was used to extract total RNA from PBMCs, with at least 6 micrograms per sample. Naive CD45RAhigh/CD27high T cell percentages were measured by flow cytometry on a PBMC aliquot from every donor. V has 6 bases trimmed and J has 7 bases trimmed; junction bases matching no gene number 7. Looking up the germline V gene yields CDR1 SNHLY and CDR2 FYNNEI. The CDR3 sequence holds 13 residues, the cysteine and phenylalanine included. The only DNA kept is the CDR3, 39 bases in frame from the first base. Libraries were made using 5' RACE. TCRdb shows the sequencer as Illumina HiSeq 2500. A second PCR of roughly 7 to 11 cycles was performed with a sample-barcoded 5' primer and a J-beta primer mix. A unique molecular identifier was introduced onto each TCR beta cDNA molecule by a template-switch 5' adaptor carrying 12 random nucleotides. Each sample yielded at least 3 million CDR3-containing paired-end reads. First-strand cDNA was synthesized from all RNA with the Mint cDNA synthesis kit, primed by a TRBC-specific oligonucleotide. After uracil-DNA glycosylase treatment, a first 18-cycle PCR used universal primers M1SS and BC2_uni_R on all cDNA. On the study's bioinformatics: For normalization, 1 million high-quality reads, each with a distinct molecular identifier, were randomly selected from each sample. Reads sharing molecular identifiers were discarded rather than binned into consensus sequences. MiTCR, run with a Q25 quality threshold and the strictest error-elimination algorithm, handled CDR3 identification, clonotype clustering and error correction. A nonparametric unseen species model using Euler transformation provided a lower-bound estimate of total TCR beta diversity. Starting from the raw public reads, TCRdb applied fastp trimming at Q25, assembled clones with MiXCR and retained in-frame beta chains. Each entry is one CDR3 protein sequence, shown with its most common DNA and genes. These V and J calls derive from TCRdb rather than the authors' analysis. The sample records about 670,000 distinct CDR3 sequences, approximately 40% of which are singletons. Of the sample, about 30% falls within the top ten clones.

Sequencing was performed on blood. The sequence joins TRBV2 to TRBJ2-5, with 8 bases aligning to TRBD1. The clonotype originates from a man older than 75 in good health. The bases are TGTGCCAGCAGCGGGACAGGCGGTGGGACCCAGTACTTC. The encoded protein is CASSGTGGGTQYF.